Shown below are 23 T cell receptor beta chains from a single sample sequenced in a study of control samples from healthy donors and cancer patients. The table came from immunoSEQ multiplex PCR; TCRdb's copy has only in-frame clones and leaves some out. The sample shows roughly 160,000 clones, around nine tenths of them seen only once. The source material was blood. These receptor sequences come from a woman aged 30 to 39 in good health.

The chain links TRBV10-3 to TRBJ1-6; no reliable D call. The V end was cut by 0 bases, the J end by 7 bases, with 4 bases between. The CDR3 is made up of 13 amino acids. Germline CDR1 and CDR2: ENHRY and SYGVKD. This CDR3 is CAISESGNSPLHF. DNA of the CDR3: TGTGCCATCAGTGAGTCGGGGAATTCACCCCTCCACTTT.

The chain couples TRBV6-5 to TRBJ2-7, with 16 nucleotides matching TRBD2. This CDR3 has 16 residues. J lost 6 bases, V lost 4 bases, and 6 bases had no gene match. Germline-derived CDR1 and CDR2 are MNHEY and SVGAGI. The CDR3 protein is CASSSSGTSGRGEQYF. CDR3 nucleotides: TGTGCCAGCAGTTCATCCGGGACTAGCGGGAGGGGCGAGCAGTACTTC.

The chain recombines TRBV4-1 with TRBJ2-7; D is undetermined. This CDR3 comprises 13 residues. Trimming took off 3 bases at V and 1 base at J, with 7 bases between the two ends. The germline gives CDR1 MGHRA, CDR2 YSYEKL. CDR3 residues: CASSQGISYEQYF. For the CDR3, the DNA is TGCGCCAGCAGCCAGGGCATTTCCTACGAGCAGTACTTC.

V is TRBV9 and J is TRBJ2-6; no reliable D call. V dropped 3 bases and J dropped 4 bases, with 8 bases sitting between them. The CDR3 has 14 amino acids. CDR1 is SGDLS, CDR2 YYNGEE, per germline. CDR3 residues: CASSAARGANVLTF. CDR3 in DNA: TGTGCCAGCAGCGCGGCGCGAGGGGCCAACGTCCTGACTTTC.

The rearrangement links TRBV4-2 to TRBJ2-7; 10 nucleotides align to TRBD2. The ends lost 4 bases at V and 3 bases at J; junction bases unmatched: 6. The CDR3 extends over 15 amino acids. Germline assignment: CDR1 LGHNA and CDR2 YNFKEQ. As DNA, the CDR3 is TGTGCCAGCAGCCTAGAACTAGCGGGACTCTACGAGCAGTACTTC. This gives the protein CASSLELAGLYEQYF.

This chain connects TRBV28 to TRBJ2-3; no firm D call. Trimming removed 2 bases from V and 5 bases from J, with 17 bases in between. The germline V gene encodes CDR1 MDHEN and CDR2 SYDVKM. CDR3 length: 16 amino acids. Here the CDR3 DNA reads TGTGCCAGCAGTTTAGGGTGGGAACTCCTCGGAGATACGCAGTATTTT. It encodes CASSLGWELLGDTQYF.

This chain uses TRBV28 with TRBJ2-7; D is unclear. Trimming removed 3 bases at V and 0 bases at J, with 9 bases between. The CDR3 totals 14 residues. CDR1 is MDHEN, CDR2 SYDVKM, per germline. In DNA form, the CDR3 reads TGTGCCAGCAGTTTGGTAGGGTACTCCTACGAGCAGTACTTC. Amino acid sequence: CASSLVGYSYEQYF.

The CDR3 nucleotides read TGTGCCAGCATTGTCCACCGGGCCCAGAATTCACCCCTCCACTTT. It translates to CASIVHRAQNSPLHF. This sequence joins TRBV2 and TRBJ1-6, with D uncertain. V dropped 7 bases and J dropped 7 bases, with 17 bases sitting between them. This CDR3 has 15 residues. CDR1 is SNHLY and CDR2 is FYNNEI in the germline V gene.

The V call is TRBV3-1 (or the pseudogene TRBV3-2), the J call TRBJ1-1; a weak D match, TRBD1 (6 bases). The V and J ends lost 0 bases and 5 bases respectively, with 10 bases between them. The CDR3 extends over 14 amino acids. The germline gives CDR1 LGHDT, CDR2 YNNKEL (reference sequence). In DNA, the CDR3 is TGTGCCAGCAGCCAAGACGGGGGGGCTACTGAAGCTTTCTTT. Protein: CASSQDGGATEAFF.

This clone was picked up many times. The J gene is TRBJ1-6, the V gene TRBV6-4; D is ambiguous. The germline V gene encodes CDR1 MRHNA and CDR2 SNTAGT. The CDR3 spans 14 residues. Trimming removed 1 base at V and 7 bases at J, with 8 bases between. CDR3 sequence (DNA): TGTGCCAGCAGTGACTATAGTACGAATTCACCCCTCCACTTT. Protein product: CASSDYSTNSPLHF.

CDR3 sequence: CASRQEGITDTQYF. The CDR3 DNA follows: TGTGCCAGCAGGCAAGAGGGGATCACAGATACGCAGTATTTT. The chain carries TRBV6-5 and TRBJ2-3, with D tentatively TRBD1 or TRBD2 (5 bases each). The V gene lost 6 bases and the J gene lost 2 bases, with 12 bases spanning the gap. CDR1 is MNHEY, CDR2 SVGAGI, per germline. This CDR3 region has 14 residues.

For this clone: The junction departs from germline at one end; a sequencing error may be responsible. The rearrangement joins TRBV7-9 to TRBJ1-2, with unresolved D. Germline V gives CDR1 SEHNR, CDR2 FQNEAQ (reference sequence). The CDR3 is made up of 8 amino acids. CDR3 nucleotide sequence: TGTGCCAGCAGCTTATACTCCTTC. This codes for CASSLYSF.

The CDR3 DNA follows: TGTGCCATCAGTGGCCGGACAGGGGTCAATGGCTACACCTTC. Translated: CAISGRTGVNGYTF. The gene calls are TRBV10-3 and TRBJ1-2; TRBD1 matches 9 bases. CDR3 length: 14 amino acids. The trim removed 4 bases at V and 6 bases at J, leaving 6 bases unmatched. Germline V gene data show CDR1 as ENHRY and CDR2 as SYGVKD.

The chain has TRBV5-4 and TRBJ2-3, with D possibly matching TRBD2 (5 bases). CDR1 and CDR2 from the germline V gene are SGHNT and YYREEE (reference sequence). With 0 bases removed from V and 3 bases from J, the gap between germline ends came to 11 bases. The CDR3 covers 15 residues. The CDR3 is CASSLARSGTDTQYF. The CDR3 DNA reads TGTGCCAGCAGCTTGGCTCGCAGCGGAACAGATACGCAGTATTTT.

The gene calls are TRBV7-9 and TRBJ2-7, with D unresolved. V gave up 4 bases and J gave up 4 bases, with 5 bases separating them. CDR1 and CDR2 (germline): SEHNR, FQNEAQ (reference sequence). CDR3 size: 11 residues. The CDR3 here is CASSSVYEQYV. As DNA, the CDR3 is TGTGCCAGCAGCTCAGTATACGAGCAGTACGTC.

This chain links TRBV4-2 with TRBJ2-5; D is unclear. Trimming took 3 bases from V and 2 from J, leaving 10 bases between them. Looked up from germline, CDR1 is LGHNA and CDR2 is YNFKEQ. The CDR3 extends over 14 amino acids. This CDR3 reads CASSHGLDQETQYF. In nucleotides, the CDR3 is TGTGCCAGCAGCCATGGGCTAGATCAAGAGACCCAGTACTTC.

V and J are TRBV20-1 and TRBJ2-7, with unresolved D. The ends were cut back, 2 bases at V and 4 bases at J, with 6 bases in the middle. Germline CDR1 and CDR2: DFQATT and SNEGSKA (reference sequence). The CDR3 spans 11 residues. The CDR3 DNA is TGCAGTGCTAGATCCGGTTACGAGCAGTACTTC. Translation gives CSARSGYEQYF.

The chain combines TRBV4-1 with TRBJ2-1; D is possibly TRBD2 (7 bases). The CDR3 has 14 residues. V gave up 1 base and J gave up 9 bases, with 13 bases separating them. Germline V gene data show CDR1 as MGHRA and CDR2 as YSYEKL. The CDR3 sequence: CASSQAWGGVEQFF. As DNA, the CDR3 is TGCGCCAGCAGCCAAGCATGGGGGGGCGTTGAGCAGTTCTTC.

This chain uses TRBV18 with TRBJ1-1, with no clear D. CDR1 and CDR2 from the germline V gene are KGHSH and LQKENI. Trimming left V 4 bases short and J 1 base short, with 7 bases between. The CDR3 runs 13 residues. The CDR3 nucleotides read TGTGCCAGCTCACTTGAGGAGAACACTGAAGCTTTCTTT. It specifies CASSLEENTEAFF.

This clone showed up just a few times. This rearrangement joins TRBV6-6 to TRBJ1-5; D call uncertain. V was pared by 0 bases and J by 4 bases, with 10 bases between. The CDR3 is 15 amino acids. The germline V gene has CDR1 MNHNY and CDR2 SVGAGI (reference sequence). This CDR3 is CASSYSPEQNQPQHF. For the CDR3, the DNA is TGTGCCAGCAGTTACTCGCCAGAGCAAAATCAGCCCCAGCATTTT.

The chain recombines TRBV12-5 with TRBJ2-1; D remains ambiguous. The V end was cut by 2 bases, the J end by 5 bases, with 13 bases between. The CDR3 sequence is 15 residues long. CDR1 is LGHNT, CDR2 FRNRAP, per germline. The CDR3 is CASGLRHIKNNEQFF. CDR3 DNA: TGTGCTAGTGGTTTGAGGCACATCAAAAACAATGAGCAGTTCTTC.

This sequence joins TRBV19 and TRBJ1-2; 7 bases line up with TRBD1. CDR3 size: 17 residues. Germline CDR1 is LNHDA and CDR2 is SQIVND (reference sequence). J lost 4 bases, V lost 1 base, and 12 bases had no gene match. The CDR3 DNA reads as TGTGCCAGTAGTATAGGGGACAGACACTATAGTGTCTATGGCTACACCTTC. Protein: CASSIGDRHYSVYGYTF.

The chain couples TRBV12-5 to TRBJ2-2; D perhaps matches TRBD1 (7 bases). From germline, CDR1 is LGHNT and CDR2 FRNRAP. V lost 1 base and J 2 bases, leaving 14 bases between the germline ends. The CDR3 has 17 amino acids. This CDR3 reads CASGLAAGQINTGELFF. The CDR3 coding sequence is TGTGCTAGTGGTTTGGCCGCGGGACAGATAAACACCGGGGAGCTGTTTTTT.